A single sample is the source of the 9 T cell receptor beta chains below, sequenced in a study of T cells expressing NK-cell markers. From the 5' RACE reads, TCRdb lists one entry per CDR3 protein and no DNA. Its clone listing holds fewer than 550,000 distinct CDR3 sequences. The specimen sequenced was blood T cells: a sorted CD56 or NKG2C T cell subset, CD4+ or CD8+ T cells, or bulk PBMC T cells (not recorded which). These receptors came from a woman in her forties or fifties in good health.

The chain recombines TRBV5-1 with TRBJ2-1; TCRdb selects TRBD2, and the lack of DNA leaves this call unchecked. This CDR3 contains 13 residues. Germline CDR1 and CDR2: SGHRS and YFSETQ. CDR3 protein: CASNRDAGDEQFF.

The J gene is TRBJ2-1, the V gene TRBV7-8; the D call of TRBD1 rests on TCRdb alone, since no DNA is present to check it. This CDR3 has 18 residues. Germline V CDR1 and CDR2: SGHVS, FQNEAQ. The CDR3 region is CASSLARGRLRTSNEQFF. The full variable domain, its missing parts supplied by reference TRBV7-8 and TRBJ2-1, is GAGVSQSPRYKVAKRGQDVALRCDPISGHVSLFWYQQALGQGPEFLTYFQNEAQLDKSGLPSDRFFAERPEGSVSTLKIQRTQQEDSAVYLCASSLARGRLRTSNEQFFGPGTRLTVL.

The V call is TRBV29-1, the J call TRBJ1-3; the TCRdb D gene call, TRBD1, has no DNA to confirm it. This CDR3 contains 12 residues. In germline, CDR1 is SQVTM, CDR2 ANQGSEA. The CDR3 loop reads CSATGQGNTIYF.

The genes are TRBV18 and TRBJ1-5; there is no DNA to check the TCRdb D call of TRBD1. Germline V gives CDR1 KGHSH, CDR2 LQKENI. The CDR3 is 13 residues long. CDR3 protein: CASSPLTGSDRHF. Based on the CDR3 plus reference TRBV18 and TRBJ1-5, the full variable domain is NAGVMQNPRHLVRRRGQEARLRCSPMKGHSHVYWYRQLPEEGLKFMVYLQKENIIDESGMPKERFSAEFPKEGPSILRIQQVVRGDSAAYFCASSPLTGSDRHFGDGTRLSIL.

The chain couples TRBV10-2 to TRBJ2-1; TCRdb gives TRBD2 as the D gene, but with no DNA this cannot be confirmed. CDR1 is WSHSY, CDR2 SAAADI, per germline. This CDR3 region has 16 residues. The chain's CDR3 is CASSESALAGGGEQFF.

The chain recombines TRBV3-1 with TRBJ1-4; without DNA, the TCRdb call of TRBD1 cannot be checked. In germline, CDR1 is LGHDT, CDR2 YNNKEL (reference sequence). The CDR3 consists of 14 residues. CDR3 sequence: CATSRQGRDEKLFF. The full variable domain, rest sourced from reference TRBV3-1 and TRBJ1-4, is DTAVSQTPKYLVTQMGNDKSIKCEQNLGHDTMYWYKQDSKKFLKIMFSYNNKELIINETVPNRFSPKSPDKAHLNLHINSLELGDSAVYFCATSRQGRDEKLFFGSGTQLSVL.

V and J are TRBV20-1 and TRBJ2-3; absent DNA, TCRdb's TRBD1 call cannot be checked. CDR3 length equals 15 residues. From germline, CDR1 is DFQATT and CDR2 SNEGSKA (reference sequence). This CDR3 is CSARVGTTSTDTQYF.

The CDR3 here is CASSPRRDTQYF. The chain joins TRBV3-1 to TRBJ2-3. The CDR3 sequence is 12 residues long. Germline V lookup: CDR1 LGHDT, CDR2 YNNKEL (reference sequence).

The rearrangement uses TRBV7-9 and TRBJ2-1. The CDR3 runs 15 residues. The germline gives CDR1 SEHNR, CDR2 FQNEAQ (reference sequence). CDR3 amino acids: CASSLVGLSYNEQFF.